This T cell receptor beta chain was documented in a study of cytomegalovirus exposure and HLA in healthy donors. The PCR contained 60 Vbeta and 13 Jbeta primers. Some clones are missing from TCRdb's copy, which holds only in-frame ones; the method was immunoSEQ multiplex PCR. The table records roughly 250,000 clones, roughly two thirds of them present only once. Germline V lookup: CDR1 MNHNS, CDR2 SASEGT. Trimming removed 6 bases from V and 2 bases from J, with 8 bases in between. The CDR3 spans 12 residues. This clonotype was obtained from a female donor in good health and CMV-seronegative. Sample: PBMCs. This chain links TRBV6-1 with TRBJ2-7; D ambiguous. CDR3 region: CASSPRTYEQYF. In nucleotides, the CDR3 is TGTGCCAGCAGCCCCAGAACCTACGAGCAGTACTTC.